These 14 T cell receptor beta chains originate from one sample sequenced in a study of a mutant IDH1 vaccine in newly diagnosed glioma. Time point meaning: week 47, end of study. With topical imiquimod, each dose of the vaccine consisted of 300 ug of mutant IDH1 20-mer peptide. Measured with immunoSEQ multiplex PCR; TCRdb has only the in-frame clones, and not every one. The data contain about 52,000 clones, less than 85% of them singletons. Antigens of these TCRs are unknown. The sample was PBMCs, taken from a glioma patient whose treatment included an IDH1 peptide vaccine. Source of these receptors: a woman between 35 and 50 years old with glioma. Some clones in this sample may be carry-over from other donors' samples.

The chain uses TRBV5-1 and TRBJ2-5; 9 positions match TRBD2. V lost 0 bases to trimming and J lost 1 base; unmatched junction nucleotides: 4. The length of the CDR3 is 16 residues. Germline V gene data show CDR1 as SGHRS and CDR2 as YFSETQ. CDR3 nucleotide sequence: TGCGCCAGCAGCTTGGTAGGCGGGGGGGTCCAAGAGACCCAGTACTTC. Translated, it gives CASSLVGGGVQETQYF.

The chain employs TRBV6-6 and TRBJ2-7; D is perhaps TRBD2 (5 bases). The CDR3 extends over 12 amino acids. V shed 2 bases and J shed 4 bases, with 6 bases lying between them. Germline lookup yields CDR1 MNHNY and CDR2 SVGAGI (reference sequence). CDR3 loop: CASSYPGYEQYF. CDR3 in DNA: TGTGCCAGCAGTTACCCGGGGTACGAGCAGTACTTC.

This chain joins TRBV6-1 and TRBJ2-7; 8 bases fit TRBD2. The germline V gene has CDR1 MNHNS and CDR2 SASEGT. J was trimmed by 2 bases and V by 9 bases; bases with no gene match: 9. The CDR3 is 14 amino acids. The CDR3 coding sequence is TGTGCCAGTCTCGGACTAGCCCCGACCTACGAGCAGTACTTC. Its protein is CASLGLAPTYEQYF.

V gene TRBV5-6 combines with J gene TRBJ1-2; no definite D call. The CDR3 spans 11 residues. Germline V lookup: CDR1 SGHDT, CDR2 YYEEEE. The ends were cut back, 3 bases at V and 8 bases at J, with 8 bases in the middle. The CDR3 loop is CASSSRRGYTF. DNA for the CDR3: TGTGCCAGCAGCTCCAGAAGGGGCTACACCTTC.

This chain uses TRBV5-1 with TRBJ2-3; D gene unclear. Germline V gene data show CDR1 as SGHRS and CDR2 as YFSETQ. This CDR3 has 15 amino acids. Between the trimmed V and J ends, which lost 0 bases and 0 bases, there was a span of 8 bases. This CDR3 is CASSLAVGSTDTQYF. The CDR3 DNA reads TGCGCCAGCAGCTTGGCTGTCGGGAGCACAGATACGCAGTATTTT.

This rearrangement joins TRBV6-1 to TRBJ2-7; weak D call: TRBD1 (5 bases). The germline CDR1 and CDR2 sequences are MNHNS and SASEGT. Trimming removed 4 bases at V and 6 bases at J, with 16 bases between. This CDR3 has 14 amino acids. CDR3 loop: CASSVARQTLEQYF. CDR3 coding DNA: TGTGCCAGCAGTGTGGCGAGACAGACCCTCGAGCAGTACTTC.

The rearrangement joins TRBV7-2 to TRBJ1-2; 7 bases are shared with TRBD1. The CDR3 is 14 amino acids. V gave up 4 bases and J gave up 4 bases; unmatched junction bases: 6. Germline CDR1 SGHTA, CDR2 FQGNSA. In DNA, the CDR3 is TGTGCCAGCAGCTACAGGGGAAGTTTCTATGGCTACACCTTC. Its protein product is CASSYRGSFYGYTF.

The genes are TRBV30 and TRBJ2-7; 7 bases match TRBD1. This CDR3 comprises 13 residues. V shed 2 bases and J 6 bases; nucleotides not matched to a gene: 7. CDR1 GTSNPN and CDR2 SVGIG come from the germline V gene (reference sequence). CDR3 in DNA: TGTGCCTGGAGTAAACAGGGGCAGGGCGAGCAGTACTTC. Encoded protein: CAWSKQGQGEQYF. Full variable domain (missing parts from reference TRBV30 and TRBJ2-7): SQTIHQWPATLVQPVGSPLSLECTVEGTSNPNLYWYRQAAGRGLQLLFYSVGIGQISSEVPQNLSASRPQDRQFILSSKKLLLSDSGFYLCAWSKQGQGEQYFGPGTRLTVT.

This clone qualifies as medium-sized. This rearrangement joins TRBV30 to TRBJ1-6; D is perhaps TRBD1 (6 bases). The length of the CDR3 is 17 residues. CDR1 is GTSNPN, CDR2 SVGIG, per germline (reference sequence). Trimming left V 2 bases short and J 14 bases short, with 28 bases between. Here the CDR3 DNA reads TGTGCCTGGAGTCCTCCCCTCACACGGGGGCTTTATGTAGCCCTCCACTTT. Translating it yields CAWSPPLTRGLYVALHF.

V is TRBV19 and J is TRBJ2-3, with a tentative D call TRBD2 (5 bases). Deletions cut 5 bases from V and 4 bases from J, with 19 bases between. From germline, CDR1 is LNHDA and CDR2 SQIVND (reference sequence). The CDR3 sequence is 16 residues long. CDR3 DNA: TGTGCCAGTAGTCGTACCGGGATTCCCATCCCAGATACGCAGTATTTT. This sequence encodes CASSRTGIPIPDTQYF. The full variable domain, in which reference TRBV19 and TRBJ2-3 provide the parts outside the CDR3, is DGGITQSPKYLFRKEGQNVTLSCEQNLNHDAMYWYRQDPGQGLRLIYYSQIVNDFQKGDIAEGYSVSREKKESFPLTVTSAQKNPTAFYLCASSRTGIPIPDTQYFGPGTRLTVL.

V and J are TRBV30 and TRBJ1-1, with no clear D. The CDR3 totals 11 residues. Germline V gene data show CDR1 as GTSNPN and CDR2 as SVGIG (reference sequence). V lost 4 bases and J 7 bases, leaving 10 bases between the germline ends. The CDR3 nucleotides read TGTGCCTGGACTAGTGACAATGAAGCTTTCTTT. Translation gives CAWTSDNEAFF.

The rearrangement uses TRBV4-1 and TRBJ1-2; D gene ambiguous. Germline assignment: CDR1 MGHRA and CDR2 YSYEKL. This CDR3 has 12 residues. V lost 8 bases to trimming and J lost 2 bases, with 9 bases between them. As DNA, the CDR3 is TGCGCCAGCCGCGAGGGAAACTATGGCTACACCTTC. Translated, it gives CASREGNYGYTF.

The chain recombines TRBV4-2 with TRBJ1-5, with 7 bases aligning to TRBD1. The V gene end was trimmed by 4 bases and the J gene end by 7 bases; junction bases not matched to a gene: 10. The CDR3 runs 15 residues. Looked up from germline, CDR1 is LGHNA and CDR2 is YNFKEQ. The CDR3 region is CASSLRDTGDQPQHF. DNA for the CDR3: TGTGCCAGCAGCCTCCGGGACACAGGGGACCAGCCCCAGCATTTT.

The V call is TRBV21-1, the J call TRBJ1-1. TRBV21-1 is annotated as a pseudogene. This CDR3 region has 13 residues. The CDR3 region is CASSTTRNTEAFF. The CDR3 DNA reads as TGTGCCAGCAGCACCACCCGGAACACTGAAGCTTTCTTT.